This TCR beta chain was observed in a study of blood T cells in healthy people across ages. Whole-study findings and limits: Among long-lived donors, naive CD4+ cells were more numerous and diversity higher than in aged donors.

In terms of origin and age, donors were healthy Caucasian individuals from Russia aged about 6 to 90. About 10 milliliters of peripheral blood were drawn from each donor into EDTA-treated tubes. Next came a second PCR, run for about 6 to 12 cycles, which used a sample-barcoded 5' primer along with a J-beta primer mix. TCRdb re-called the 5' RACE reads through MiXCR, storing one row per CDR3 protein. The repertoire holds under 2,000,000 distinct CDR3 sequences, with roughly 50% as singletons. A word on this clonotype: Its antigen is still unknown.

The sample comprised blood. This clonotype originated in a woman aged 40 to 49 in good health.

In DNA, the CDR3 is TGTGCCAGCAGCTTGGTTCGGCCAGGGGACGAAGCTAACTATGGCTACACCTTC. Translation gives CASSLVRPGDEANYGYTF. J is TRBJ1-2 and V is TRBV5-6, with a weak D call TRBD1 (6 bases). Germline V gives CDR1 SGHDT, CDR2 YYEEEE. The CDR3 is made up of 18 amino acids. The V gene lost 0 bases and the J gene lost 0 bases, with 18 bases spanning the gap.